What follows describes a single TCR beta chain. As yet, its antigen is unknown. The CDR3 has 14 residues. Germline V gene data show CDR1 as MNHEY and CDR2 as SVGAGI. The germline V and J ends were trimmed by 5 bases and 5 bases, with 14 bases remaining between them. It was with 60 Vbeta and 13 Jbeta primers that the PCR ran. Measured with immunoSEQ multiplex PCR; TCRdb has only the in-frame clones, and not every one. The sample holds approximately 150,000 clones; approximately 80% are singletons and the top ten take 3.5% to 4.5%. The sample belongs to a study of cytomegalovirus exposure and HLA in healthy donors. General study points: Likely technical artifact: a cluster of highly shared sequence variants.

The chain recombines TRBV6-5 with TRBJ2-3; D unresolved. The TCR sequence derives from a woman between 35 and 50 years old in good health and CMV-seropositive. Sequenced sample: PBMCs. The CDR3 DNA is TGTGCCAGCAGTCCAAGGAGCTCGAGAGATACGCAGTATTTT. Translating it yields CASSPRSSRDTQYF.